The 14 T cell receptor beta chains below all came from one sample that was sequenced in a study of blood T cells in healthy people across ages. A second PCR of roughly 7 to 11 cycles used a sample-barcoded 5' primer and a J-beta primer mix. Each CDR3 protein gets one entry after TCRdb re-called the 5' RACE reads with MiXCR. Seen here are more than 500,000 distinct CDR3 sequences, roughly a quarter observed once, and the top ten hold approximately 3.6%. The sample was also linked to a second study, of T cells of mothers and their children.

Material for sequencing was blood. The source is a boy between 2 and 15 years old in good health.

The chain couples TRBV12-3 or TRBV12-4 to TRBJ2-2; 10 bases line up with TRBD1. CDR3 size: 15 residues. Trimming at V came to 6 bases and at J to 1 base, leaving 2 bases not matched to a gene. CDR3 protein: CASSRDRGNTGELFF. The CDR3 region has the DNA TGTGCCAGCAGCCGGGACAGGGGGAACACCGGGGAGCTGTTTTTT.

This clonotype has more than one count but fewer than ten. The rearrangement links TRBV24-1 to TRBJ1-1, with a possible D match to TRBD1 (6 bases). The germline gives CDR1 KGHDR, CDR2 SFDVKD. The CDR3 totals 15 residues. Trimming shortened V by 4 bases and J by 0 bases, and 11 bases separated the two germline ends. For the CDR3, the DNA is TGTGCCACCAGTGAGAGGGACACCCTGAACACTGAAGCTTTCTTT. This gives the protein CATSERDTLNTEAFF.

A few counts support this clonotype. The chain carries TRBV2 and TRBJ2-5, with D possibly matching TRBD2 (6 bases). Deletions cut 5 bases from V and 1 base from J, with 11 bases between. The CDR3 has 14 residues. Germline CDR1 reads SNHLY; CDR2 reads FYNNEI. The CDR3 reads CASSRDSGQETQYF. The CDR3 DNA follows: TGTGCCAGCAGTCGGGACTCAGGCCAAGAGACCCAGTACTTC.

This clonotype was seen a single time. The chain links TRBV20-1 to TRBJ2-5, with 12 bases aligning to TRBD2. J was trimmed by 0 bases and V by 7 bases; bases with no gene match: 9. This CDR3 has 16 amino acids. Germline CDR1 DFQATT, CDR2 SNEGSKA (reference sequence). DNA of the CDR3: TGCAGTGTGACTAGCGGGAGTAGGGGAAACCAAGAGACCCAGTACTTC. Translating it yields CSVTSGSRGNQETQYF.

The chain employs TRBV14 and TRBJ2-2; the D gene is possibly TRBD2 (7 bases). Trimming removed 1 base from V and 6 bases from J, with 9 bases in between. Germline CDR1 reads SGHDN; CDR2 reads FVKESK. CDR3 length: 14 residues. This chain's CDR3 is CASSQGGGPGELFF. CDR3 coding DNA: TGTGCCAGCAGCCAAGGGGGGGGCCCCGGGGAGCTGTTTTTT. The full variable domain, with the rest looked up from reference TRBV14 and TRBJ2-2, is EAGVTQFPSHSVIEKGQTVTLRCDPISGHDNLYWYRRVMGKEIKFLLHFVKESKQDESGMPNNRFLAERTGGTYSTLKVQPAELEDSGVYFCASSQGGGPGELFFGEGSRLTVL.

This clonotype was detected many times. The CDR3 here is CASTPRGAVSTDTQYF. Written as DNA, the CDR3 is TGTGCCAGCACCCCCCGTGGAGCGGTAAGCACAGATACGCAGTATTTT. J is TRBJ2-3 and V is TRBV6-1, with TRBD2 as a possible D gene (5 bases). Trimming stripped 7 bases from V and 0 bases from J, with 17 bases between. Germline CDR1 reads MNHNS; CDR2 reads SASEGT. This CDR3 comprises 16 residues.

V gene TRBV7-8 combines with J gene TRBJ2-5; D perhaps matches TRBD2 (7 bases). The J call may be wrong; the DNA end is better matched by TRBJ2-7. The CDR3 is 14 amino acids. Germline V gene data show CDR1 as SGHVS and CDR2 as FQNEAQ. The CDR3 DNA reads TGTGCCAGCAGCGAAGGGGGGACTACCTACGAGCAGTACTTC. Its translation is CASSEGGTTYEQYF.

This rearrangement joins TRBV7-2 to TRBJ2-7; TRBD1 agrees at 7 bases. Germline trimming cut 7 bases from V and 1 base from J; bases unmatched to any gene: 7. The CDR3 covers 14 residues. CDR1 SGHTA and CDR2 FQGNSA come from the germline V gene. For the CDR3, the DNA is TGTGCCAGCAACCTGGACAGGTCATCCTACGAGCAGTACTTC. This encodes CASNLDRSSYEQYF.

CDR3 bases: TGCAGTGCTAGAGAGGAAGGGTTCGAAAAACTGTTTTTT. This translates into CSAREEGFEKLFF. This chain connects TRBV20-1 to TRBJ1-4; D not resolved. The V gene lost 0 bases and the J gene lost 8 bases, with 10 bases spanning the gap. This CDR3 is 13 amino acids long. The germline CDR1 and CDR2 sequences are DFQATT and SNEGSKA (reference sequence).

This clonotype was observed at least ten times. The rearrangement uses TRBV20-1 and TRBJ2-5; 10 bases align to TRBD2. CDR3 size: 17 residues. The junction had 9 bases not matched to a gene; V was cut back by 1 base and J by 1 base. Germline CDR1 is DFQATT and CDR2 is SNEGSKA (reference sequence). In DNA, the CDR3 is TGCAGTGCTAGAGGGGCTAGCGGGAGCACCGTCCAAGAGACCCAGTACTTC. Its protein is CSARGASGSTVQETQYF.

This clonotype was observed a handful of times. The rearrangement joins TRBV29-1 to TRBJ2-1; D might be TRBD1 (6 bases). The germline V gene encodes CDR1 SQVTM and CDR2 ANQGSEA. The CDR3 has 14 residues. Trimming removed 4 bases from V and 4 bases from J, with 14 bases in between. The CDR3 spells CSVVTGSRYNEQFF. For the CDR3, the DNA is TGCAGCGTTGTCACAGGGTCCCGTTACAATGAGCAGTTCTTC.

V and J are TRBV9 and TRBJ2-4; tentatively, D is TRBD1 (6 bases). V was cut by 2 bases and J by 1 base, with 10 bases left in between. The CDR3 sequence is 15 residues long. Germline V gene data show CDR1 as SGDLS and CDR2 as YYNGEE. The CDR3, as DNA: TGTGCCAGCAGCGTGGCAACAGGGGCCAAAAACATTCAGTACTTC. Amino acid sequence: CASSVATGAKNIQYF.

This clonotype was seen only a few times. The genes are TRBV10-3 and TRBJ2-3; TRBD2 aligns across 14 bases. The germline V gene encodes CDR1 ENHRY and CDR2 SYGVKD. Losses at the gene ends were 1 base for V and 4 bases for J; bases not matched to a gene: 7. This CDR3 is built from 18 residues. CDR3 in amino acids: CAISEFPTSGGVPDTQYF. In nucleotides, the CDR3 is TGTGCCATCAGTGAGTTTCCGACTAGCGGGGGGGTTCCAGATACGCAGTATTTT.

This clonotype was observed a few times. This chain connects TRBV4-1 to TRBJ2-5; the match to TRBD1 covers 10 bases. This CDR3 region has 16 residues. Trimming removed 4 bases from V and 5 bases from J; junction bases left unmatched: 10. CDR1 and CDR2 from the germline V gene are MGHRA and YSYEKL. CDR3 in amino acids: CASSPGDRGDRETQYF. In DNA, the CDR3 is TGCGCCAGCAGCCCTGGGGACAGGGGAGACCGGGAGACCCAGTACTTC.